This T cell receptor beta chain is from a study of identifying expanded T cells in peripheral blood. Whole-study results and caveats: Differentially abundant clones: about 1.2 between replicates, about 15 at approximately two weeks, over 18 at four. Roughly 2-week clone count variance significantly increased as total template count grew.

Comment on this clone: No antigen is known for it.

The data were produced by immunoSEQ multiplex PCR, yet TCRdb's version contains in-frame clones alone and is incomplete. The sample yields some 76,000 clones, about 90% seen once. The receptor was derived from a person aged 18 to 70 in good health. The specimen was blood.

CDR3 nucleotides: TGCGCCAGCAGCTTGGCCGAGACAGTGAGGAGGGGGACCCAGTACTTC. Amino acid sequence: CASSLAETVRRGTQYF. The chain employs TRBV5-1 and TRBJ2-5, with D possibly being TRBD2 (6 bases). V was clipped by 0 bases and J by 7 bases, with 19 bases between them. Looked up from germline, CDR1 is SGHRS and CDR2 is YFSETQ. This CDR3 is 16 amino acids long.